Listed below are T cell receptor beta chains from one sample, sequenced in a study of Ad26.COV2.S vaccination and SARS-CoV-2 variants. The data were produced by immunoSEQ multiplex PCR, yet TCRdb's version contains in-frame clones alone and is incomplete. The data contain around 320,000 clones, around 86% of them seen just once; the ten biggest clones take up around 3.5%. The input for sequencing was peripheral blood, taken in a trial of Ad26.COV2.S vaccine versus placebo. These receptors came from a person aged 18 to 59 who received the Ad26.COV2.S COVID-19 vaccine or a placebo. Each CDR3 is given with its conserved first and last residue. D genes are given only for firm matches. Expanded clones get a size class; other rows say once, few or many, or leave the size out.

abundance	v_gene	d_gene	j_gene	CDR3aa	CDR3nt
NA	TRBV11-1	NA	TRBJ2-1	CASSPRIGFGHNEQFF	TGTGCCAGCAGCCCCCGTATTGGGTTTGGCCACAATGAGCAGTTCTTC
NA	TRBV7-3	NA	TRBJ2-3	CASRPLGGRLAIIDTQYF	TGTGCCAGCAGACCACTCGGGGGGCGGCTAGCCATAATAGATACGCAGTATTTT
NA	TRBV7-3	TRBD1	TRBJ1-1	CASSLDGGQGANTEAFF	TGTGCCAGCAGCTTAGATGGCGGACAGGGGGCGAACACTGAAGCTTTCTTT
NA	TRBV6-5	NA	TRBJ2-7	CASRPRGWSYEQYF	TGTGCCAGCAGGCCGAGGGGGTGGTCCTACGAGCAGTACTTC
NA	TRBV7-9	NA	TRBJ2-7	CASSLGPEVDF	TGTGCCAGCAGCTTAGGTCCTGAAGTTGACTTC
few	TRBV14	NA	TRBJ1-3	CASVPTGGGNTIYF	TGTGCCAGCGTGCCAACGGGGGGAGGAAACACCATATATTTT
NA	TRBV6-2/TRBV6-3	NA	TRBJ1-1	CASSSPGGVGTEAFF	TGTGCCAGCAGTTCCCCGGGGGGTGTCGGCACTGAAGCTTTCTTT
NA	TRBV11-1	NA	TRBJ2-2	CASSLDRSTGELFF	TGTGCCAGCAGCCTCGACAGATCCACCGGGGAGCTGTTTTTT
NA	TRBV27	TRBD1	TRBJ1-4	CASRRGQVNEKLFF	TGTGCCAGCAGACGAGGACAGGTTAATGAAAAACTGTTTTTT
NA	TRBV21-1	NA	TRBJ2-7	CASTPPATGDEYEQYF	TGTGCCAGCACCCCCCCCGCGACAGGGGATGAGTACGAGCAGTACTTC
NA	TRBV27	TRBD1	TRBJ1-4	CASSLIRATGDEEKLFF	TGTGCCAGCAGTTTAATTCGGGCGACAGGGGATGAGGAAAAACTGTTTTTT
NA	TRBV5-5	NA	TRBJ2-7	CASSFLGVYEQYF	TGTGCCAGCAGCTTCCTAGGGGTCTACGAGCAGTACTTC
NA	TRBV4-3	TRBD1	TRBJ1-4	CASSQYETGEDGVELFF	TGCGCCAGCAGCCAATACGAGACAGGGGAGGACGGGGTAGAACTGTTTTTT
NA	TRBV13	TRBD1	TRBJ1-4	CASSPPRTGSPGKLFF	TGTGCCAGCAGCCCACCCCGGACAGGGAGCCCCGGGAAACTGTTTTTT
NA	TRBV7-9	TRBD1	TRBJ1-1	CASSPGTGDPRNTEAFF	TGTGCCAGCAGCCCCGGGACAGGGGACCCTAGGAACACTGAAGCTTTCTTT
NA	TRBV7-9	TRBD2	TRBJ2-1	CASNLGTSGPGDEQFF	TGTGCCAGCAACTTAGGGACTAGCGGGCCCGGGGATGAGCAGTTCTTC
NA	TRBV25-1	TRBD1	TRBJ1-5	CASSRTGNQPQHF	TGTGCCAGCAGCAGGACAGGGAATCAGCCCCAGCATTTT
NA	TRBV5-6	TRBD1	TRBJ1-2	CASSLGLTGGVRYTF	TGTGCCAGCAGCTTGGGATTAACAGGGGGCGTTCGCTACACCTTC
once	TRBV5-4	NA	TRBJ1-4	CASSLSLAENEKLFF	TGTGCCAGCAGCTTGTCACTAGCGGAAAATGAAAAACTGTTTTTT
NA	TRBV9	NA	TRBJ2-2	CASSVGTVTGELFF	TGTGCCAGCAGCGTAGGGACAGTTACCGGGGAGCTGTTTTTT
NA	TRBV24-1	NA	TRBJ2-5	CATASGSGANQETQYF	TGTGCCACCGCGTCGGGGTCGGGGGCCAACCAAGAGACCCAGTACTTC
few	TRBV20-1	NA	TRBJ1-3	CSASGWGSGNTIYF	TGCAGTGCTAGTGGGTGGGGGTCAGGAAACACCATATATTTT
NA	TRBV6-5	NA	TRBJ1-1	CASSHLGGRATEAFF	TGTGCCAGCAGCCACCTGGGGGGAAGGGCAACTGAAGCTTTCTTT
NA	TRBV12-5	TRBD2	TRBJ2-7	CASGLAGGRATYEQYF	TGTGCTAGTGGTTTGGCGGGAGGCAGGGCAACCTACGAGCAGTACTTC
NA	TRBV3-1/TRBV3-2	NA	TRBJ2-1	CASSQVISEVGNEQFF	TGTGCCAGCAGCCAAGTTATAAGTGAGGTTGGGAATGAGCAGTTCTTC
NA	TRBV2	NA	TRBJ1-2	CASSEVGAGYGYTF	TGTGCCAGCAGTGAAGTTGGGGCTGGCTATGGCTACACCTTC
NA	TRBV6-2/TRBV6-3	NA	TRBJ2-4	CASSYSWDVENIQYF	TGTGCCAGCAGTTACTCGTGGGACGTGGAAAACATTCAGTACTTC
NA	TRBV11-2	NA	TRBJ1-1	CASSFLTANTEAFF	TGTGCCAGCAGCTTCTTAACAGCGAACACTGAAGCTTTCTTT
NA	TRBV5-4	NA	TRBJ1-3	CASSLAMEGSSGNTIYF	TGTGCCAGCAGCTTGGCCATGGAGGGGAGCTCTGGAAACACCATATATTTT
NA	TRBV11-2	TRBD2	TRBJ2-1	CASSTGLAGYNEQFF	TGTGCCAGCAGCACGGGACTAGCGGGTTACAATGAGCAGTTCTTC
NA	TRBV7-2	TRBD1	TRBJ2-1	CASSDRWDSSYNEQFF	TGTGCCAGCAGCGATAGGTGGGACAGCTCCTACAATGAGCAGTTCTTC
once	TRBV5-6	NA	TRBJ2-1	CASSLTGIEQFF	TGTGCCAGCAGCTTGACAGGGATTGAGCAGTTCTTC
NA	TRBV30	NA	TRBJ1-4	CAWALTAALEKLFF	TGTGCCTGGGCCTTGACGGCGGCCCTTGAAAAACTGTTTTTT
NA	TRBV5-1	NA	TRBJ2-3	CASSLGPVVVTDTQYF	TGCGCCAGCAGCTTGGGGCCAGTAGTAGTCACAGATACGCAGTATTTT
NA	TRBV19	NA	TRBJ1-1	CAGRLNTEAFF	TGTGCCGGGAGACTGAACACTGAAGCTTTCTTT
NA	TRBV18	NA	TRBJ1-2	CASSGGIYGYTF	TGTGCCAGCTCGGGGGGAATCTATGGCTACACCTTC
NA	TRBV5-1	NA	TRBJ2-7	CASTLRGGSGEQYF	TGCGCCAGCACCCTGAGGGGGGGCTCCGGGGAGCAGTACTTC
few	TRBV6-6	TRBD1	TRBJ1-1	CASSPGTVNTEAFF	TGTGCCAGCAGCCCAGGGACAGTGAACACTGAAGCTTTCTTT
NA	TRBV7-9	NA	TRBJ1-2	CASSSRDNYGYTF	TGTGCCAGCAGCTCTCGGGACAACTATGGCTACACCTTC
NA	TRBV3-1/TRBV3-2	NA	TRBJ1-6	CASSQVGDNSPLHF	TGTGCCAGCAGCCAAGTGGGGGATAATTCACCCCTCCACTTT
NA	TRBV18	NA	TRBJ2-3	CASSPPGTRSTDTQYF	TGTGCCAGCTCACCCCCAGGGACGAGGAGCACAGATACGCAGTATTTT